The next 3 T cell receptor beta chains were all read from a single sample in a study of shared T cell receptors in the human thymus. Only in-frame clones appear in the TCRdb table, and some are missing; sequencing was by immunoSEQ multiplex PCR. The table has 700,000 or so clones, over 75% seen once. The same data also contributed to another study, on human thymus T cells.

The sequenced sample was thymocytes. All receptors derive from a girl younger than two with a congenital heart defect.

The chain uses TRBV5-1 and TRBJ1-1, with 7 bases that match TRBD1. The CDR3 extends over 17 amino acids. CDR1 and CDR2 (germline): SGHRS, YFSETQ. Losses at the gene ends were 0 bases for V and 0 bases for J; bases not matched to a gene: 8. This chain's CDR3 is CASSLVGRTGVNTEAFF. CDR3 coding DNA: TGCGCCAGCAGCTTGGTGGGAAGGACAGGTGTGAACACTGAAGCTTTCTTT.

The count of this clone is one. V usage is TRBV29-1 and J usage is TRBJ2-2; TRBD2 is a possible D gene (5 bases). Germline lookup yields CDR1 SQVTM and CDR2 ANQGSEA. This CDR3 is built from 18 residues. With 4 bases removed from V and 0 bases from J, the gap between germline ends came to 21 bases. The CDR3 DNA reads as TGCAGCGTTGTCGAGGGAGAGGTAGCCCCCGCGAACACCGGGGAGCTGTTTTTT. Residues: CSVVEGEVAPANTGELFF.

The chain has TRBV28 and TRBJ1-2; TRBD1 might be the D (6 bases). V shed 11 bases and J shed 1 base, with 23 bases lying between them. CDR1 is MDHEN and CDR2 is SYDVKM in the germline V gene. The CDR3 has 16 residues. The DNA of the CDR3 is TGTGCCCACGGGGGGCAGAGCCAGACGATTAACTATGGCTACACCTTC. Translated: CAHGGQSQTINYGYTF.